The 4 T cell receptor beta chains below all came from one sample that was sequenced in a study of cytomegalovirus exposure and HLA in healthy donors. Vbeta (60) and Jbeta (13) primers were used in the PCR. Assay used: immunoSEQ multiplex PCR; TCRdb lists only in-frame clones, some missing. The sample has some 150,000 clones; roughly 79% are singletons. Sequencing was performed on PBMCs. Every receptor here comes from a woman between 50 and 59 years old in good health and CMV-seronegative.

The CDR3 DNA reads TGTGCCAGCAGCCTTTCTAGCAGGCTCTATGGCTACACCTTC. Translating gives CASSLSSRLYGYTF. V usage is TRBV5-6 and J usage is TRBJ1-2, with no clear D. The CDR3 runs 14 residues. V was cut by 4 bases and J by 4 bases, with 14 bases left in between. Germline-derived CDR1 and CDR2 are SGHDT and YYEEEE.

CDR3: CASSHVSGAVLSVFPDTQYF. The DNA for the CDR3 is TGTGCCAGCAGCCATGTATCAGGGGCTGTGCTTTCTGTCTTTCCAGATACGCAGTATTTT. J is TRBJ2-3 and V is TRBV14; D perhaps matches TRBD1 (6 bases). There are 20 residues in the CDR3. With 3 bases removed from V and 4 bases from J, the gap between germline ends came to 29 bases. CDR1 and CDR2 (germline): SGHDN, FVKESK.

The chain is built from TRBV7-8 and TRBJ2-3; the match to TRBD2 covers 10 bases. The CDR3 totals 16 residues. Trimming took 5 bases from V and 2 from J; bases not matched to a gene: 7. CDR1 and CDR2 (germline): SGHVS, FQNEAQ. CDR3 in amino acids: CASSLLLAGDTDTQYF. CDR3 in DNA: TGTGCCAGCAGCCTCCTTCTAGCGGGAGACACAGATACGCAGTATTTT.

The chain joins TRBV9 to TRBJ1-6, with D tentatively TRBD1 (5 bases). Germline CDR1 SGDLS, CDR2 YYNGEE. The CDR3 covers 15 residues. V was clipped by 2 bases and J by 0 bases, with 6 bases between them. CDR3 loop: CASSVDSSYNSPLHF. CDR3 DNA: TGTGCCAGCAGCGTTGACAGCTCCTATAATTCACCCCTCCACTTT.